The following is a T cell receptor (beta chain) sequence with its context. Its matching antigen is unknown. This entry comes from a study of response to subunit inactivated influenza vaccine. Whole-study results and caveats: Each seasonal influenza vaccination recruits few new T cells, the authors suggested.

There are 12 residues in the CDR3. Trimming left V 1 base short and J 5 bases short, with 5 bases between. The germline CDR1 and CDR2 sequences are MNHNY and SVGAGI (reference sequence). MiXCR was run by TCRdb on the RT-PCR reads, yielding one entry per CDR3 protein. Of 500,000 to 550,000 distinct CDR3 sequences listed, more than 7% are singletons. The chain is built from TRBV6-6 and TRBJ1-1; no clear D gene. The receptor was isolated from a man in his fifties or sixties who received an inactivated influenza vaccine. Material: PBMCs from blood, obtained roughly 24 months after vaccination. The DNA of the CDR3 is TGTGCCAGCAGTTACTTGAGGACTGAAGCTTTCTTT. Its translation is CASSYLRTEAFF.